This TCR beta chain was obtained from a study of blood T cells in healthy people across ages. This CDR3 is 13 amino acids long. For the second PCR, which ran for roughly 6 to 12 cycles, a sample-barcoded 5' primer and a J-beta primer mix were used. TCRdb itself ran the 5' RACE reads through MiXCR, one entry per CDR3 protein. The sample comprises 650,000 to 950,000 distinct CDR3 sequences, 44% of which are singletons, and around 18% rests with the top ten. Sequenced: blood. The chain recombines TRBV12-3 or TRBV12-4 with TRBJ2-4, with a weak D call TRBD1 (5 bases). The end of the DNA fits TRBJ2-7 better, so the J call may be wrong. The receptor comes from a man aged 60-69 years in good health. CDR3 sequence (DNA): TGTGCCAGCAGGTTGAGCCAGGGTTACGAGCAGTACTTC. This codes for CASRLSQGYEQYF.